The present T cell receptor beta chain was sequenced within a study of T cell responses to AZD1222 COVID-19 vaccine. Regarding this clone: Its cognate antigen is unknown.

Some clones are missing from TCRdb's copy, which holds only in-frame ones; the method was immunoSEQ multiplex PCR. The sample carries approximately 170,000 clones, around nine tenths recorded once. Study results and caveats: Dominant CD4 TCR responses targeted spike regions 160-218 and 743-854.

Sequenced material: peripheral blood, taken 28 days after the second AZD1222 dose. The sequence was collected from an adult who received the AZD1222 COVID-19 vaccine.

The CDR3 region is CASSPLPPEGMNTEAFF. CDR3 DNA sequence: TGTGCCAGCTCACCACTTCCCCCTGAGGGCATGAACACTGAAGCTTTCTTT. The chain uses TRBV18 and TRBJ1-1; D unresolved. The V gene lost 1 base and the J gene lost 0 bases, with 15 bases spanning the gap. The CDR3 is made up of 17 amino acids. Germline values: CDR1 KGHSH, CDR2 LQKENI.